The present T cell receptor beta chain was sequenced within a study of post-analysis software for immune sequencing data. Study-wide context: As for disease course, relapsing-remitting, secondary progressive and progressive-relapsing multiple sclerosis were all included. Study-level findings and limits: Patients had higher frequencies than controls of five or six TRBV segments, including TRBV5-6, TRBV5-1 and TRBV20-1. In multiple sclerosis, normalized Chao1 diversity was significantly below that of controls.

Trimming stripped 8 bases from V and 5 bases from J, with 15 bases between. Germline CDR1 SGHTA, CDR2 FQGTGA. The CDR3 extends over 13 amino acids. Worth noting for this clonotype: The antigen is unknown.

Sequencing libraries made from TCR beta cDNA carried unique molecular identifiers. TCRdb reprocessed the PCR reads with MiXCR, giving one entry per CDR3 protein. The profile shows 800,000 to 950,000 distinct CDR3 sequences, approximately 50% of them singletons. The chain has TRBV7-3 and TRBJ1-2; perhaps TRBD1 as D (6 bases). The material sequenced was blood. The receptor was derived from a girl aged 5-17 years with multiple sclerosis. The CDR3 is CASSQGRLYGYTF. The CDR3 region has the DNA TGTGCCAGCTCTCAGGGGAGGCTATATGGCTACACCTTC. The full variable domain, rest sourced from reference TRBV7-3 and TRBJ1-2, is GAGVSQTPSNKVTEKGKYVELRCDPISGHTALYWYRQSLGQGPEFLIYFQGTGAADDSGLPNDRFFAVRPEGSVSTLKIQRTERGDSAVYLCASSQGRLYGYTFGSGTRLTVV.